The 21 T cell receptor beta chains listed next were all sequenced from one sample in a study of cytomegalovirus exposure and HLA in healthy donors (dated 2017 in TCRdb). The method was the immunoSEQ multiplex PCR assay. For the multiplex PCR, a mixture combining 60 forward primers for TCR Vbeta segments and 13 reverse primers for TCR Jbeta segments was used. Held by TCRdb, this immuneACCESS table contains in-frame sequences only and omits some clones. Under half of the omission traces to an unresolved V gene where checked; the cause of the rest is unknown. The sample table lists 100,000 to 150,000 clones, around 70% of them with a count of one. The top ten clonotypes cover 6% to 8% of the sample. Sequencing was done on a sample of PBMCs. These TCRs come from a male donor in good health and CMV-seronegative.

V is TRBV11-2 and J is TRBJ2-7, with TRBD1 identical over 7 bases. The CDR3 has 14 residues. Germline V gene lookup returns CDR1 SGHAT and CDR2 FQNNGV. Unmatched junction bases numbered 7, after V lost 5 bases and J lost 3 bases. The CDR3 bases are TGTGCCAGCAGCCAAGACAGGGTCAACTACGAGCAGTACTTC. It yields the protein CASSQDRVNYEQYF.

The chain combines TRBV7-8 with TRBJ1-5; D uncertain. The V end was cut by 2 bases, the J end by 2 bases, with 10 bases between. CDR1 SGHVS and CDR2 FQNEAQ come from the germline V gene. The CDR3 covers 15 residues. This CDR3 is CASSLTGRGNQPQHF. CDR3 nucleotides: TGTGCCAGCAGCTTAACCGGGAGGGGCAATCAGCCCCAGCATTTT.

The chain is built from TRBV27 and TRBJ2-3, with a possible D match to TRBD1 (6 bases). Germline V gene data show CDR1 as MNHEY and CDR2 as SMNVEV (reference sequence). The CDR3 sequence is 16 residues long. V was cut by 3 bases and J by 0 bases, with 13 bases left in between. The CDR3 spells CASSFWGTQSTDTQYF. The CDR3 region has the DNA TGTGCCAGCAGTTTCTGGGGGACACAAAGCACAGATACGCAGTATTTT.

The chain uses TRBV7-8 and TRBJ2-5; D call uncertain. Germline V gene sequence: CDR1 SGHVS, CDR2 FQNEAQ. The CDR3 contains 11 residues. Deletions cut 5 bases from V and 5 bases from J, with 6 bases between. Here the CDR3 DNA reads TGTGCCAGCAGCGGCCTGGAGACCCAGTACTTC. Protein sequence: CASSGLETQYF.

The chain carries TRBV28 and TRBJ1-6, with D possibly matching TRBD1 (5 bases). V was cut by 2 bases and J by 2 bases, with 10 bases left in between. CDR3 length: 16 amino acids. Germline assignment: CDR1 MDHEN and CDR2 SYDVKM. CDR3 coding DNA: TGTGCCAGCAGTTTACCGACAGTAGCCTATAATTCACCCCTCCACTTT. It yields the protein CASSLPTVAYNSPLHF.

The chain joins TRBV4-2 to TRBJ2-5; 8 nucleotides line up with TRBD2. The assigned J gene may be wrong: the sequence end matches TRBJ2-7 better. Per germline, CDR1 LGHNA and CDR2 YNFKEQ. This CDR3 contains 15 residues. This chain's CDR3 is CASSQRLASNYEQYF. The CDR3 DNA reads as TGTGCCAGCAGCCAAAGACTAGCGTCTAACTACGAGCAGTACTTC.

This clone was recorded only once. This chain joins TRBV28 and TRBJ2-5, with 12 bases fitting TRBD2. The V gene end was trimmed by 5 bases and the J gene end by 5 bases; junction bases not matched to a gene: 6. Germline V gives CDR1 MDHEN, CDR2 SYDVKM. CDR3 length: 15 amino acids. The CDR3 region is CASSNLAGGGETQYF. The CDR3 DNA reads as TGTGCCAGCAGTAATCTAGCGGGAGGGGGGGAGACCCAGTACTTC.

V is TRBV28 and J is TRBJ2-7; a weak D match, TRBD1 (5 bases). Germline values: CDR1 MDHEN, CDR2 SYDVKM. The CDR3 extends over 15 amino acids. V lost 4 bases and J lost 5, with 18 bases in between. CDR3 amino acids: CASSSNPRQGHEQYF. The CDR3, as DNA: TGTGCCAGCAGTTCCAACCCGAGGCAGGGCCACGAGCAGTACTTC.

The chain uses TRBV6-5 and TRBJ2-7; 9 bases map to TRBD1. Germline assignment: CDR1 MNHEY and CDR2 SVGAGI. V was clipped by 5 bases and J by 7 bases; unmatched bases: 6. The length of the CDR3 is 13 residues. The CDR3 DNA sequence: TGTGCCAGCAGTGGGACAGGGTTTAATGAGCAGTACTTC. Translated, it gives CASSGTGFNEQYF.

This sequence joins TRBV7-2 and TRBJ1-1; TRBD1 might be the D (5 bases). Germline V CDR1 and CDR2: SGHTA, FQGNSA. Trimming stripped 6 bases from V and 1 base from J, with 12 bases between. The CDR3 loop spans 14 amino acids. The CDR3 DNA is TGTGCCAGCAGTACCCAGGGAGGGAACACTGAAGCTTTCTTT. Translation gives CASSTQGGNTEAFF.

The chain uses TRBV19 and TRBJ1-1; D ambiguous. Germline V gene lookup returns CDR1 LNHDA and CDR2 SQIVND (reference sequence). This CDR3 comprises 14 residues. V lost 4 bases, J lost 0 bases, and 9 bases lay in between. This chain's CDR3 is CASSRGRVNTEAFF. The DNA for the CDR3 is TGTGCCAGTAGTAGAGGGCGAGTGAACACTGAAGCTTTCTTT. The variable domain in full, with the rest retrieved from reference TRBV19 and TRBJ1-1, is DGGITQSPKYLFRKEGQNVTLSCEQNLNHDAMYWYRQDPGQGLRLIYYSQIVNDFQKGDIAEGYSVSREKKESFPLTVTSAQKNPTAFYLCASSRGRVNTEAFFGQGTRLTVV.

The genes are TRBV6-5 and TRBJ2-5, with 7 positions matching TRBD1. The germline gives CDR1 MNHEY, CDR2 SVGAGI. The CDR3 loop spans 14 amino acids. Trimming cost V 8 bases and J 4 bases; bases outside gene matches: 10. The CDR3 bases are TGTGCCAGCGGGAGAGAGACAGGGACAGAGACCCAGTACTTC. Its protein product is CASGRETGTETQYF.

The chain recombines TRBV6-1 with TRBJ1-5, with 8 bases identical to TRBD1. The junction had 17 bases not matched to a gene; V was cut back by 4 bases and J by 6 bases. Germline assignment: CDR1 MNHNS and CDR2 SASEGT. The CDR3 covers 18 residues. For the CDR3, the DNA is TGTGCCAGCAGTGGATGGGCCGGGACAGGAGGGGTCGGTCAGCCCCAGCATTTT. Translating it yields CASSGWAGTGGVGQPQHF.

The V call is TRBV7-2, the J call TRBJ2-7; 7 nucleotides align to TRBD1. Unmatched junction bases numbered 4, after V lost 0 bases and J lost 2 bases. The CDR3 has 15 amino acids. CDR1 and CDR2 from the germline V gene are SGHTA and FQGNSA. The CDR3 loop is CASSLAGQNPYEQYF. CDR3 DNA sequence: TGTGCCAGCAGCTTAGCGGGACAGAACCCCTACGAGCAGTACTTC.

This CDR3 reads CASSPGRGAPYEQYF. For the CDR3, the DNA is TGTGCCAGCAGCCCAGGACGGGGTGCCCCCTACGAGCAGTACTTC. The chain employs TRBV11-2 and TRBJ2-7; perhaps TRBD2 as D (5 bases). V was pared by 5 bases and J by 2 bases, with 16 bases between. This CDR3 is 15 amino acids long. CDR1 is SGHAT and CDR2 is FQNNGV in the germline V gene.

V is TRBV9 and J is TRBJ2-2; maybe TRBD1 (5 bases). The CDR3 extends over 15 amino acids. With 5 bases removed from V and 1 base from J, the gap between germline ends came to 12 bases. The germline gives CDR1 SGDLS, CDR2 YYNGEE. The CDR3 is CASSVAGQNTGELFF. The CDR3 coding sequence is TGTGCCAGCAGTGTGGCAGGACAGAACACCGGGGAGCTGTTTTTT.

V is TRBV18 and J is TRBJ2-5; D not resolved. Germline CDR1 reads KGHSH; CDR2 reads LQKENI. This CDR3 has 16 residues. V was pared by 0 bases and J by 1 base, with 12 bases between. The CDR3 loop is CASSPPLERRQETQYF. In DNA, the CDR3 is TGTGCCAGCTCACCACCGCTAGAACGGCGCCAAGAGACCCAGTACTTC.

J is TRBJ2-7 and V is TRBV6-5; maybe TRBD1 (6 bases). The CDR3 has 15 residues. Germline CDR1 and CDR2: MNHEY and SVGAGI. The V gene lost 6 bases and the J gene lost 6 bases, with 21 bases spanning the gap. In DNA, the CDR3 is TGTGCCAGCAGGATAGAACAGGGTTCAGTATCCGAGCAGTACTTC. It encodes CASRIEQGSVSEQYF.

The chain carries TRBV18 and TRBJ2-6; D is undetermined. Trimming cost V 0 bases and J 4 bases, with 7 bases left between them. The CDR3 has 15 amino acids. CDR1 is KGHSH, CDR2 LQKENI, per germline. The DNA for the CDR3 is TGTGCCAGCTCACCACCACCTAAGGGGGCCAACGTCCTGACTTTC. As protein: CASSPPPKGANVLTF.

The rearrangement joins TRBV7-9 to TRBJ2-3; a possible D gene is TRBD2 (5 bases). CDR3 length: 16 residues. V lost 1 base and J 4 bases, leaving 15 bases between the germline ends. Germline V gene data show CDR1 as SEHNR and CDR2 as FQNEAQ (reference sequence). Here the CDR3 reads CASSLVLGERPDTQYF. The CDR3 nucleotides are TGTGCCAGCAGCTTAGTACTAGGAGAGAGACCAGATACGCAGTATTTT.

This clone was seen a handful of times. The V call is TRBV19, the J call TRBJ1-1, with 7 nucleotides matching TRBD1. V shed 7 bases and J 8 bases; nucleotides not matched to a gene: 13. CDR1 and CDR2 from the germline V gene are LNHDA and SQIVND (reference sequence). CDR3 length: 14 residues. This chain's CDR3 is CASNEGGRPGEAFF. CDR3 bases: TGTGCCAGTAATGAAGGGGGCCGACCCGGGGAAGCTTTCTTT.